These 9 T cell receptor beta chains originate from one sample sequenced in a study of T cell responses to AZD1222 COVID-19 vaccine (dated by TCRdb to 2020 to 2023). The library was obtained by the immunoSEQ multiplex PCR assay. TCRdb took over this immuneACCESS table, retaining in-frame rearrangements with V and J assigned. Such tables are incomplete; in checked studies, under half of the missing clones stem from an unresolved V gene, and the remainder is unexplained. A total of roughly 120,000 clones appear in this sample, approximately 84% of them only once. 8.5% to 10% of the sample belongs to the ten largest clones. The time point label, read with the paper, signifies: baseline before first vaccination. Material: peripheral blood, obtained on day 0 of AZD1222 vaccination. These receptors were collected from an adult in good health.

This clone has only a few counts. This chain connects TRBV18 to TRBJ1-1; a possible D gene is TRBD1 (5 bases). Trimming took off 0 bases at V and 9 bases at J, with 8 bases between the two ends. This CDR3 spans 12 amino acids. Germline CDR1 reads KGHSH; CDR2 reads LQKENI. CDR3 amino acids: CASSPPAGKAFF. CDR3 bases: TGTGCCAGCTCACCACCGGCAGGGAAAGCTTTCTTT. Combining the CDR3 with reference TRBV18 and TRBJ1-1 gives the whole variable domain NAGVMQNPRHLVRRRGQEARLRCSPMKGHSHVYWYRQLPEEGLKFMVYLQKENIIDESGMPKERFSAEFPKEGPSILRIQQVVRGDSAAYFCASSPPAGKAFFGQGTRLTVV.

The chain combines TRBV28 with TRBJ2-7; 7 bases match TRBD1. V was clipped by 5 bases and J by 1 base; unmatched bases: 8. This CDR3 contains 15 residues. CDR1 and CDR2 (germline): MDHEN, SYDVKM. The CDR3 is CASSGRDRGSYEQYF. The CDR3 nucleotides are TGTGCCAGCAGTGGAAGGGACAGAGGATCCTACGAGCAGTACTTC. The full variable domain, in which reference TRBV28 and TRBJ2-7 provide the parts outside the CDR3, is DVKVTQSSRYLVKRTGEKVFLECVQDMDHENMFWYRQDPGLGLRLIYFSYDVKMKEKGDIPEGYSVSREKKERFSLILESASTNQTSMYLCASSGRDRGSYEQYFGPGTRLTVT.

The J gene is TRBJ2-7, the V gene TRBV6-5; 7 bases line up with TRBD1. CDR3 size: 12 residues. The germline V gene encodes CDR1 MNHEY and CDR2 SVGAGI. The junction had 6 bases not matched to a gene; V was cut back by 10 bases and J by 3 bases. CDR3 in DNA: TGTGCCACCCGGGACAGCTACTACGAGCAGTACTTC. It translates to CATRDSYYEQYF.

The CDR3 DNA reads as TGTGCCAGCACCCGTGGACGGAACTCCTACGAGCAGTACTTC. Translating gives CASTRGRNSYEQYF. The genes are TRBV3-1 (or the pseudogene TRBV3-2) and TRBJ2-7; D not certain. The length of the CDR3 is 14 residues. In germline, CDR1 is LGHDT, CDR2 YNNKEL (reference sequence). V shed 7 bases and J shed 0 bases, with 13 bases lying between them.

This clone occurred once. In nucleotides, the CDR3 is TGTGCCAGTAGTCTACAGGGTGGGAACACTGAAGCTTTCTTT. This encodes CASSLQGGNTEAFF. The rearrangement uses TRBV19 and TRBJ1-1; D possibly corresponds to TRBD1 (6 bases). V was pared by 5 bases and J by 1 base, with 11 bases between. The CDR3 loop spans 14 amino acids. CDR1 and CDR2 (germline): LNHDA, SQIVND (reference sequence).

The chain is built from TRBV11-2 and TRBJ2-1; 9 bases agree with TRBD2. Trimming at V came to 1 base and at J to 7 bases, leaving 5 bases not matched to a gene. Germline V gene sequence: CDR1 SGHAT, CDR2 FQNNGV. The CDR3 is made up of 15 amino acids. The CDR3 DNA is TGTGCCAGCAGCTTAGGACTAGCGGCGGGGAATGAGCAGTTCTTC. Translation: CASSLGLAAGNEQFF.

The V call is TRBV18, the J call TRBJ1-1; possible D gene TRBD1, 5 bases. CDR1 is KGHSH, CDR2 LQKENI, per germline. The CDR3 consists of 13 residues. With 3 bases removed from V and 3 bases from J, the gap between germline ends came to 8 bases. The CDR3: CASSPREDTEAFF. CDR3 coding DNA: TGTGCCAGCTCACCCAGGGAGGACACTGAAGCTTTCTTT.

V gene TRBV24-1 combines with J gene TRBJ2-3, with D perhaps assigned TRBD1 or TRBD2 (5 bases each). Trimming removed 4 bases at V and 1 base at J, with 8 bases between. The CDR3 sequence is 14 residues long. Looked up from germline, CDR1 is KGHDR and CDR2 is SFDVKD. The CDR3 region has the DNA TGTGCCACCAGTGACCGGGACGGCACAGATACGCAGTATTTT. It translates to CATSDRDGTDTQYF.

This clone was picked up a small number of times. The chain's CDR3 is CASSKGQASSYNSPLHF. DNA of the CDR3: TGCGCCAGCAGCAAGGGACAGGCGAGCTCCTATAATTCACCCCTCCACTTT. V is TRBV5-1 and J is TRBJ1-6, with 8 bases fitting TRBD1. Trimming at V came to 4 bases and at J to 0 bases, leaving 6 bases not matched to a gene. The germline CDR1 and CDR2 sequences are SGHRS and YFSETQ. The CDR3 contains 17 residues.